Listed below are T cell receptor beta chains from one sample, sequenced in a study of cytomegalovirus exposure and HLA in healthy donors. Sequencing was performed with immunoSEQ multiplex PCR; in TCRdb, only in-frame clones are kept and a portion is missing. Here the sample spans 150,000 to 200,000 clones, roughly nine tenths being singletons. The sample consisted of PBMCs. Receptors were obtained from a girl in the first two years of life in good health and CMV-seronegative. CDR3s include the opening cysteine and the closing phenylalanine or tryptophan. A D gene is named only where the DNA matches it firmly. Size tells how often a clone was seen (once, few, many) or the class of an expanded clone, and some rows leave it out.

D gene	J gene	clone size	V gene	CDR3 protein	CDR3 DNA
TRBD1	TRBJ2-7	NA	TRBV7-9	CSSSLTGAAYEQYF	TGTTCCAGCAGCTTAACAGGGGCGGCCTACGAGCAGTACTTC
NA	TRBJ2-2	NA	TRBV7-2	CASNPGSRANTGELFF	TGTGCCAGCAACCCAGGTTCCAGGGCGAACACCGGGGAGCTGTTTTTT
TRBD1	TRBJ1-4	NA	TRBV2	CASSEPRDRGWTGEKLFF	TGTGCCAGCAGTGAACCCCGGGACAGGGGGTGGACTGGGGAAAAACTGTTTTTT
NA	TRBJ1-1	NA	TRBV28	CASSWGENTEAFF	TGTGCCAGCAGTTGGGGGGAGAACACTGAAGCTTTCTTT
NA	TRBJ2-7	NA	TRBV7-9	CASSSPGPEGSYEQYF	TGTGCCAGCAGCTCCCCCGGACCGGAGGGCTCCTACGAGCAGTACTTC
NA	TRBJ2-7	once	TRBV4-2	CASSQDPLGGNSPEQYF	TGTGCCAGCAGCCAAGATCCTCTCGGCGGGAACTCCCCCGAGCAGTACTTC
NA	TRBJ1-1	few	TRBV9	CASSVGIGANTEAFF	TGTGCCAGCAGCGTAGGCATCGGAGCGAACACTGAAGCTTTCTTT
NA	TRBJ2-5	NA	TRBV30	CAWSVLGEETQYF	TGTGCCTGGAGTGTTCTGGGAGAGGAGACCCAGTACTTC
TRBD1	TRBJ2-7	NA	TRBV6-5	CASSYSGTGSYEQYF	TGTGCCAGCAGTTACTCGGGGACAGGATCCTACGAGCAGTACTTC
NA	TRBJ2-2	NA	TRBV7-3	CASSLDEGRPGELFF	TGTGCCAGCAGCTTAGATGAGGGTCGTCCCGGGGAGCTGTTTTTT
NA	TRBJ2-5	NA	TRBV18	CASSPQSGTLKETQYF	TGTGCCAGCTCACCACAGTCCGGGACTCTCAAAGAGACCCAGTACTTC
NA	TRBJ2-7	NA	TRBV5-8	CASSSRAGSYEQYF	TGTGCCAGCTCAAGTCGGGCAGGGTCTTACGAGCAGTACTTC
NA	TRBJ1-1	NA	TRBV5-1	CASSKDRANTEAFF	TGCGCCAGCAGCAAGGACAGAGCGAACACTGAAGCTTTCTTT
NA	TRBJ2-3	NA	TRBV14	CASSQDGRLRTDTQYF	TGTGCCAGCAGCCAAGACGGGAGACTCCGCACAGATACGCAGTATTTT
TRBD1	TRBJ2-1	NA	TRBV4-1	CASSHVPGQGMGYNEQFF	TGCGCCAGCAGCCACGTCCCGGGACAGGGAATGGGGTACAATGAGCAGTTCTTC
NA	TRBJ1-3	NA	TRBV29-1	CSVVEGNTIYF	TGCAGCGTTGTGGAGGGTAACACCATATATTTT
TRBD2	TRBJ2-2	NA	TRBV19	CASQGGTSVNTGELFF	TGTGCCAGCCAAGGTGGGACTAGCGTGAACACCGGGGAGCTGTTTTTT
NA	TRBJ1-6	NA	TRBV7-6	CASSLGQGYNSPLHF	TGTGCCAGCAGCTTGGGCCAGGGTTATAATTCACCCCTCCACTTT
NA	TRBJ2-7	NA	TRBV13	CASSPAGSSYEQYF	TGTGCCAGCAGCCCCGCGGGGTCCTCCTACGAGCAGTACTTC
NA	TRBJ2-2	NA	TRBV11-1	CASSLAVANGELFF	TGTGCCAGCAGCTTAGCCGTAGCGAACGGGGAGCTGTTTTTT
TRBD1	TRBJ2-2	once	TRBV9	CASSFPRTGMTGELFF	TGTGCCAGCAGCTTCCCTCGGACAGGGATGACCGGGGAGCTGTTTTTT
TRBD1	TRBJ1-5	NA	TRBV2	CASSDRGNQPQHF	TGTGCCAGCAGCGACAGGGGCAATCAGCCCCAGCATTTT
TRBD1	TRBJ2-7	NA	TRBV5-1	CASSKGTGGYEQYF	TGTGCCAGCAGCAAAGGGACAGGGGGCTACGAGCAGTACTTC
TRBD1	TRBJ2-7	NA	TRBV27	CASSLGQGLEQYF	TGTGCCAGCAGTTTAGGACAGGGTTTGGAGCAGTACTTC
NA	TRBJ2-5	NA	TRBV18	CASSPGTQETQYF	TGTGCCAGCTCACCGGGGACTCAAGAGACCCAGTACTTC
TRBD1	TRBJ2-2	NA	TRBV27	CASSRDRGREELFF	TGTGCCAGCAGCCGGGACAGGGGGCGTGAGGAGCTGTTTTTT
TRBD2	TRBJ2-5	NA	TRBV6-5	CASSYASGGQETQYF	TGTGCCAGCAGTTACGCTAGCGGGGGCCAAGAGACCCAGTACTTC
NA	TRBJ1-6	NA	TRBV11-2	CASSLARVGDSPLHF	TGTGCCAGCAGCTTAGCGCGGGTTGGAGACTCACCCCTCCACTTT
NA	TRBJ1-6	NA	TRBV6-5	CASSYSWGDNSPLHF	TGTGCCAGCAGTTACTCCTGGGGCGATAATTCACCCCTCCACTTT
NA	TRBJ2-3	NA	TRBV29-1	CSVAEQGPITDTQYF	TGCAGCGTTGCAGAACAGGGCCCTATCACAGATACGCAGTATTTT
NA	TRBJ1-5	NA	TRBV19	CASSIGDSYYSNQPQHF	TGTGCCAGTAGTATAGGAGACTCTTACTATAGCAATCAGCCCCAGCATTTT
NA	TRBJ2-7	once	TRBV11-3	CASSSGETGTPYEQYF	TGTGCCAGCAGCTCTGGAGAAACAGGGACCCCCTACGAGCAGTACTTC
NA	TRBJ2-3	few	TRBV25-1	CASLDISTDTQYF	TGTGCCAGCTTGGACATTAGCACAGATACGCAGTATTTT
TRBD2	TRBJ2-1	once	TRBV10-1	CAVLAGGPNEQFF	TGCGCCGTACTAGCGGGGGGGCCAAATGAGCAGTTCTTC
TRBD1	TRBJ2-2	NA	TRBV5-4	CASSPGQGGSTGELFF	TGTGCCAGCAGCCCGGGACAGGGAGGCTCTACCGGGGAGCTGTTTTTT
NA	TRBJ2-3	NA	TRBV4-2	CASSPRQASTDTQYF	TGTGCCAGCAGCCCGAGACAGGCCAGCACAGATACGCAGTATTTT
NA	TRBJ2-1	NA	TRBV5-1	CASSSSPGQSRAGADNEQFF	TGCGCCAGCAGCTCCTCACCTGGACAGAGCCGGGCCGGGGCGGACAATGAGCAGTTCTTC
TRBD1	TRBJ2-7	NA	TRBV5-6	CASSLRTGYYSYEQYF	TGTGCCAGCAGCTTGCGGACAGGTTATTACTCCTACGAGCAGTACTTC
NA	TRBJ2-1	NA	TRBV5-1	CASSLRRGNEQFF	TGCGCCAGCAGCTTGAGGAGGGGCAATGAGCAGTTCTTC
TRBD2	TRBJ2-1	NA	TRBV9	CASSERRGDYNEQFF	TGTGCCAGCAGCGAAAGACGGGGGGACTACAATGAGCAGTTCTTC
NA	TRBJ1-4	few	TRBV27	CASSSLGQGNEKLFF	TGTGCCAGCAGTTCATTGGGGCAGGGTAATGAAAAACTGTTTTTT
TRBD2	TRBJ2-5	NA	TRBV19	CATSREREGRETQYF	TGTGCCACCTCCCGGGAGCGGGAGGGCCGGGAGACCCAGTACTTC
NA	TRBJ2-2	NA	TRBV6-5	CASSYGSTGELFF	TGTGCCAGCAGTTACGGCTCTACCGGGGAGCTGTTTTTT
TRBD2	TRBJ2-7	NA	TRBV4-3	CASSRSGTSGPGGYEQYF	TGCGCCAGCAGCCGTTCCGGGACTAGCGGCCCCGGCGGCTACGAGCAGTACTTC
TRBD1	TRBJ2-7	NA	TRBV5-1	CASAWDRDTYEQYF	TGCGCCAGTGCTTGGGACAGAGATACCTACGAGCAGTACTTC
NA	TRBJ2-1	NA	TRBV11-3	CASSNRGAMGEQFF	TGTGCCAGCAGCAACCGGGGGGCCATGGGTGAGCAGTTCTTC
NA	TRBJ1-1	few	TRBV7-9	CASSSQSNTEAFF	TGTGCCAGCAGCTCACAGTCGAACACTGAAGCTTTCTTT
TRBD1	TRBJ2-5	NA	TRBV5-1	CASSLWDREKTQYF	TGCGCCAGCAGCTTGTGGGACAGGGAAAAGACCCAGTACTTC
TRBD2	TRBJ2-2	NA	TRBV7-6	CASSLGRTSGDLQLNTGELFF	TGTGCCAGCAGCTTAGGGAGGACTAGCGGTGACTTACAATTGAACACCGGGGAGCTGTTTTTT
TRBD2	TRBJ2-3	NA	TRBV10-1	CASTSTSGAITDTQYF	TGCGCCAGCACCTCGACTAGCGGGGCGATCACAGATACGCAGTATTTT
NA	TRBJ2-2	NA	TRBV9	CASSVRGRNTGELFF	TGTGCCAGCAGCGTTCGAGGGAGGAACACCGGGGAGCTGTTTTTT
TRBD1	TRBJ1-4	NA	TRBV7-9	CASSLILRGTDIEKLFF	TGTGCCAGCAGCTTAATTCTTCGCGGGACAGACATTGAAAAACTGTTTTTT
TRBD1	TRBJ1-2	NA	TRBV18	CASSPPGQGEAGYTF	TGTGCCAGCTCACCACCGGGTCAGGGGGAGGCTGGCTACACCTTC
TRBD2	TRBJ2-3	NA	TRBV4-1	CASSQGLAGTNTDTQYF	TGCGCCAGCAGCCAGGGACTAGCGGGGACCAACACAGATACGCAGTATTTT
NA	TRBJ2-3	few	TRBV7-8	CASSLGPGMGTQYF	TGTGCCAGCAGCTTGGGTCCGGGGATGGGTACGCAGTATTTT
NA	TRBJ2-3	few	TRBV15	CATSSARVTDTQYF	TGTGCCACCAGCAGTGCGCGGGTCACAGATACGCAGTATTTT
NA	TRBJ1-1	NA	TRBV6-1	CASSRSGNTEAFF	TGTGCCAGCAGTCGTTCAGGGAACACTGAAGCTTTCTTT
TRBD1	TRBJ2-1	NA	TRBV2	CASSETGHYNEQFF	TGTGCCAGCAGTGAGACAGGGCACTACAATGAGCAGTTCTTC